This TCR beta chain was sequenced during a study of T-cell reconstitution after alpha-beta-depleted transplantation in children. This clonotype was counted between two and nine times. CDR3 length equals 16 residues. CDR1 is SGHRS and CDR2 is YFSETQ in the germline V gene. V trimming: 5 bases; J trimming: 1 base; junction bases outside the gene matches: 6. Library preparation (for TCRbeta) was performed with unique molecular identifiers. TCRdb used MiXCR to reprocess the PCR reads, holding one entry per CDR3 protein. The repertoire includes about 640,000 distinct CDR3 sequences, 16% of them detected once, and under 1.2% sits in the top ten.

This clonotype originated in a human donor who donated a stem cell graft to a child with acute myeloid leukemia. The chain links TRBV5-1 to TRBJ2-5, with 12 bases lining up with TRBD2. Sequencing used PBMCs from the stem cell graft donor, obtained from the stem cell graft. DNA of the CDR3: TGCGCCAGCAGACTTGGACTAGCGGGGTTCCAAGAGACCCAGTACTTC. As protein: CASRLGLAGFQETQYF.